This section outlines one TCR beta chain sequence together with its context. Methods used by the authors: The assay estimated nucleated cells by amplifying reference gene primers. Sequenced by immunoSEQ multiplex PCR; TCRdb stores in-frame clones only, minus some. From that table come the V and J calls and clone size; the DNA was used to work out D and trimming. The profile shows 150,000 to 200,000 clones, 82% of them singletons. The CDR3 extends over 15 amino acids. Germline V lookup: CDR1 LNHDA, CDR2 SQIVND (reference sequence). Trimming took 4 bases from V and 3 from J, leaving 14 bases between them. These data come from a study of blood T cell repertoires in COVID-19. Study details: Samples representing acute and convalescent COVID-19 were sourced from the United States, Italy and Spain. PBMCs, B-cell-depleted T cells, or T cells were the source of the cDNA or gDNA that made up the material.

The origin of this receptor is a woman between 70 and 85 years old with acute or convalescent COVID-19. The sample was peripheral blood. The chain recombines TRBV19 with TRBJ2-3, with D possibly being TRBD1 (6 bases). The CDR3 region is CASSKGRGGTDTQYF. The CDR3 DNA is TGTGCCAGTAGTAAGGGCAGGGGTGGGACAGATACGCAGTATTTT.